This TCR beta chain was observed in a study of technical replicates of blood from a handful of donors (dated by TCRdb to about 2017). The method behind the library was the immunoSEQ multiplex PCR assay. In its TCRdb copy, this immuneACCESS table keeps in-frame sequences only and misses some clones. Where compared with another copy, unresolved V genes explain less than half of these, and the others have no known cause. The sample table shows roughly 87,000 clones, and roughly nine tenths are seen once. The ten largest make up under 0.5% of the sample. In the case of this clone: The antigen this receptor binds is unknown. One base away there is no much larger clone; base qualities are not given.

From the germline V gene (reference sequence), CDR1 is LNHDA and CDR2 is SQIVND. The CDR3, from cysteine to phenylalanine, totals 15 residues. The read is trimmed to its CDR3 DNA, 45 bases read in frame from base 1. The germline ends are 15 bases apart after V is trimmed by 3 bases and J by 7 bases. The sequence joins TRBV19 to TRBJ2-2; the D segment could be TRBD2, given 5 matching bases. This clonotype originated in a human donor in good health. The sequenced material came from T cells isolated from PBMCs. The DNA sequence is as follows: TGTGCCAGTAGTATCGGGCGAAAAGGAGGCGGGGAGCTGTTTTTT. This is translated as CASSIGRKGGGELFF.